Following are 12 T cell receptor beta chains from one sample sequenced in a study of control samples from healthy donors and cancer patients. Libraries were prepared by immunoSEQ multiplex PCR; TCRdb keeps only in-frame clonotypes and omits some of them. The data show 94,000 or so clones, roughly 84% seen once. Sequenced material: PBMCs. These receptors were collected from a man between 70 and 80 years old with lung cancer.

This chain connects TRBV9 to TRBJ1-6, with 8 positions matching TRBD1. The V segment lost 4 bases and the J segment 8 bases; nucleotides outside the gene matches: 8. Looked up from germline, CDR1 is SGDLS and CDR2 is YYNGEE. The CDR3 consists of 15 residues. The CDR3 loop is CASSSEDRDYSPLHF. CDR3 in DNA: TGTGCCAGCAGCTCGGAGGACAGGGACTATTCACCCCTCCACTTT.

The CDR3 DNA reads TGTGCCAGCAGCGACAGGGACAGGGAATTCTACGAGCAGTACTTC. Protein sequence: CASSDRDREFYEQYF. The rearrangement links TRBV9 to TRBJ2-7; 9 bases agree with TRBD1. The junction had 7 bases not matched to a gene; V was cut back by 3 bases and J by 3 bases. The CDR3 is made up of 15 amino acids. The germline CDR1 and CDR2 sequences are SGDLS and YYNGEE. The full variable domain, completed using reference TRBV9 and TRBJ2-7, is DSGVTQTPKHLITATGQRVTLRCSPRSGDLSVYWYQQSLDQGLQFLIQYYNGEERAKGNILERFSAQQFPDLHSELNLSSLELGDSALYFCASSDRDREFYEQYFGPGTRLTVT.

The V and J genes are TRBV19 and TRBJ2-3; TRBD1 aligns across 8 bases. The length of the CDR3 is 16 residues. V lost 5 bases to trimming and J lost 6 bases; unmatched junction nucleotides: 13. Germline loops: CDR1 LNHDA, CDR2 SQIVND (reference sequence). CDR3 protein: CASSFVPGQARDTQYF. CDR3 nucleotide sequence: TGTGCCAGTAGTTTCGTCCCGGGACAGGCCAGGGATACGCAGTATTTT. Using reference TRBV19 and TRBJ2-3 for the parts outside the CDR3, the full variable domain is DGGITQSPKYLFRKEGQNVTLSCEQNLNHDAMYWYRQDPGQGLRLIYYSQIVNDFQKGDIAEGYSVSREKKESFPLTVTSAQKNPTAFYLCASSFVPGQARDTQYFGPGTRLTVL.

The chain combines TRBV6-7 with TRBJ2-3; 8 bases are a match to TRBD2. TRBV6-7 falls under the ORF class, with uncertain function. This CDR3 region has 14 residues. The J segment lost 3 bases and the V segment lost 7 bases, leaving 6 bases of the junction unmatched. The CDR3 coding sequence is TGTGCCAGCAAACGGGGGGGTGGAACAGATACGCAGTATTTT. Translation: CASKRGGGTDTQYF.

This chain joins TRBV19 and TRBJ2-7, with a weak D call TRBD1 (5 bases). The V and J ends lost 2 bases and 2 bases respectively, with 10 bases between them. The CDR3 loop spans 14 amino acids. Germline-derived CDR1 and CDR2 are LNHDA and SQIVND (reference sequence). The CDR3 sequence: CASSIQGRTYEQYF. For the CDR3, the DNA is TGTGCCAGTAGTATACAGGGCCGGACCTACGAGCAGTACTTC.

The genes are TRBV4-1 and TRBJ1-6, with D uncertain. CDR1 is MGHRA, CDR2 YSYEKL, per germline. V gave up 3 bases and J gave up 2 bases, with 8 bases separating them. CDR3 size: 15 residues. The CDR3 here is CASSHWPPYNSPLHF. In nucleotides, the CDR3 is TGCGCCAGCAGCCATTGGCCGCCCTATAATTCACCCCTCCACTTT.

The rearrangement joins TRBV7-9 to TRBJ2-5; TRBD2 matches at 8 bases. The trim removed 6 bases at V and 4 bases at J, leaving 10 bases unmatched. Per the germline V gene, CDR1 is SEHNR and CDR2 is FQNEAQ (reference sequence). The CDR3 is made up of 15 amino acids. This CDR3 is CASSSDRGGLETQYF. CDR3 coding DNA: TGTGCCAGCAGTTCTGACCGGGGGGGCTTAGAGACCCAGTACTTC.

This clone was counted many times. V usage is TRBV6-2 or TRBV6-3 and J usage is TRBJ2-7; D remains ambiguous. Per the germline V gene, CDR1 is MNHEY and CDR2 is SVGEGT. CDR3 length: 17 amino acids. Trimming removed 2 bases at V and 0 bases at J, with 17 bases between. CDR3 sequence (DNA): TGTGCCAGCAGTTACGTCTCTGGTAGAAGTAGCTCCTACGAGCAGTACTTC. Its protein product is CASSYVSGRSSSYEQYF.

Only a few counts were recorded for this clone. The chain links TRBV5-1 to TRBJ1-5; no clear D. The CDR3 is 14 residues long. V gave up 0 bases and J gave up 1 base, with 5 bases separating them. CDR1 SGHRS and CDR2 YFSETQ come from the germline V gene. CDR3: CASSLGGSNQPQHF. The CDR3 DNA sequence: TGCGCCAGCAGCTTGGGAGGGAGCAATCAGCCCCAGCATTTT. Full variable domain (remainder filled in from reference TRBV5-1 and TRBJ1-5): KAGVTQTPRYLIKTRGQQVTLSCSPISGHRSVSWYQQTPGQGLQFLFEYFSETQRNKGNFPGRFSGRQFSNSRSEMNVSTLELGDSALYLCASSLGGSNQPQHFGDGTRLSIL.

The CDR3: CASSPAGTGDSPLHF. The CDR3, as DNA: TGTGCCAGCAGCCCCGCCGGGACAGGGGATTCACCCCTCCACTTT. The gene calls are TRBV7-6 and TRBJ1-6; 10 nucleotides line up with TRBD1. CDR3 length equals 15 residues. The junction had 6 bases not matched to a gene; V was cut back by 5 bases and J by 8 bases. The germline V gene encodes CDR1 SGHVS and CDR2 FNYEAQ.

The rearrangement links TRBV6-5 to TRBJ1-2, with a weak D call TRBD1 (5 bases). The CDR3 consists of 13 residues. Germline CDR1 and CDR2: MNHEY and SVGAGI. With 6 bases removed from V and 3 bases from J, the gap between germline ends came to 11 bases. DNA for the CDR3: TGTGCCAGCAGCTTCGGGGGAGACTATGGCTACACCTTC. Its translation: CASSFGGDYGYTF.

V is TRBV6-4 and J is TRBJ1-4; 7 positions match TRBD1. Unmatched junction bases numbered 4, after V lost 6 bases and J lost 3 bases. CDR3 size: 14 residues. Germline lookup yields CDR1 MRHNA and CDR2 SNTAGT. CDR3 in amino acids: CASRGGTANEKLFF. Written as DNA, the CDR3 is TGTGCCAGCAGAGGGGGGACAGCTAATGAAAAACTGTTTTTT.